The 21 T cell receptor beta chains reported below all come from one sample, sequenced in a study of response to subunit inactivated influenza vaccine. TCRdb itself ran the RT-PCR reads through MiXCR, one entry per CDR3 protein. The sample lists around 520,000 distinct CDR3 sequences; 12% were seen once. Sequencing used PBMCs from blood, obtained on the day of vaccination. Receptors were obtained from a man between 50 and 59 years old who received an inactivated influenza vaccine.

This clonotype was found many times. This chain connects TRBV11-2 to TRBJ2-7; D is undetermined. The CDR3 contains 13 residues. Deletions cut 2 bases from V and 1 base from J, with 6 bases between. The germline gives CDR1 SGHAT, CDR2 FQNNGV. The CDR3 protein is CASSLTDSYEQYF. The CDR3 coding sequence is TGTGCCAGCAGCTTAACGGATTCCTACGAGCAGTACTTC.

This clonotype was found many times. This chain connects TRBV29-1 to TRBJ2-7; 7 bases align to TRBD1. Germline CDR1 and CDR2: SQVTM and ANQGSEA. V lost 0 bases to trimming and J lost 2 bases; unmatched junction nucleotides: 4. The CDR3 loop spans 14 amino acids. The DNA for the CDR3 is TGCAGCGTTGAAGATCGTCAGGGGGCCTACGAGCAGTACTTC. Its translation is CSVEDRQGAYEQYF.

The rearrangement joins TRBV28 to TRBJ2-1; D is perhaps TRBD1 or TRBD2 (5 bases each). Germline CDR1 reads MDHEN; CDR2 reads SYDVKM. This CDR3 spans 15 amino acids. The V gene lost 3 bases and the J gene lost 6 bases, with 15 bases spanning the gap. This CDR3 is CASSLLGGEGNEQFF. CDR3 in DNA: TGTGCCAGCAGTTTGCTTGGGGGAGAGGGCAATGAGCAGTTCTTC. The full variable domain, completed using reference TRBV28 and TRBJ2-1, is DVKVTQSSRYLVKRTGEKVFLECVQDMDHENMFWYRQDPGLGLRLIYFSYDVKMKEKGDIPEGYSVSREKKERFSLILESASTNQTSMYLCASSLLGGEGNEQFFGPGTRLTVL.

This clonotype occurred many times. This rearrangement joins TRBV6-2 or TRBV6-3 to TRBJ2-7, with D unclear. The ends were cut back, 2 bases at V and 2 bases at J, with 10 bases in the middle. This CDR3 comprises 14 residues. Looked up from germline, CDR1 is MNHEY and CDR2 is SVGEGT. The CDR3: CASSYQTETYEQYF. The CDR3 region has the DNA TGTGCCAGCAGTTACCAGACGGAAACCTACGAGCAGTACTTC.

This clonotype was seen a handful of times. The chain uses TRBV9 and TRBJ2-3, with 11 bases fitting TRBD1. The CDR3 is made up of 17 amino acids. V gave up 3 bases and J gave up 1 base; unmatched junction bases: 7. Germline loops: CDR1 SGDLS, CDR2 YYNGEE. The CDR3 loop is CASSEDVDRGRTDTQYF. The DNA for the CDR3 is TGTGCCAGCAGCGAGGACGTGGACAGGGGGCGCACAGATACGCAGTATTTT.

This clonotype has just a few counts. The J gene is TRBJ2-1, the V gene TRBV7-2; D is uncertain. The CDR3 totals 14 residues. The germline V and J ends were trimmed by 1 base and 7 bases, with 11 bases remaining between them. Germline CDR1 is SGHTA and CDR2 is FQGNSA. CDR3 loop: CASSLGPSWNEQFF. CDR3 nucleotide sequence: TGTGCCAGCAGCTTAGGGCCTTCGTGGAATGAGCAGTTCTTC.

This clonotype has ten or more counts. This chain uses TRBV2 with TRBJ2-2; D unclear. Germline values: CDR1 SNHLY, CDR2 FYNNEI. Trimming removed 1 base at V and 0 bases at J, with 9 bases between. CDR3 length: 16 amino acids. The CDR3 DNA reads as TGTGCCAGCAGTGAAGTAGAGAAGGCGAACACCGGGGAGCTGTTTTTT. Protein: CASSEVEKANTGELFF.

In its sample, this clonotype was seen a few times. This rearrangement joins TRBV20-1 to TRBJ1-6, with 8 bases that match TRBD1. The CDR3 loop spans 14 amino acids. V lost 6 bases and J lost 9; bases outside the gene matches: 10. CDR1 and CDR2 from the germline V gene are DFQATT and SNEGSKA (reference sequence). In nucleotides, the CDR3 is TGCAGTGCCAAGGGGCAGGGGGCAAGTTCACCCCTCCACTTT. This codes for CSAKGQGASSPLHF.

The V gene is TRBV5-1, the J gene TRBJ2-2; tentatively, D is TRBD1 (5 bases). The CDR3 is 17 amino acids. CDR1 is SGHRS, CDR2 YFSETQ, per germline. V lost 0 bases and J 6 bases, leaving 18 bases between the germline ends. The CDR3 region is CASSLEGVKLVAGELFF. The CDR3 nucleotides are TGCGCCAGCAGCTTGGAAGGGGTTAAATTGGTCGCCGGGGAGCTGTTTTTT.

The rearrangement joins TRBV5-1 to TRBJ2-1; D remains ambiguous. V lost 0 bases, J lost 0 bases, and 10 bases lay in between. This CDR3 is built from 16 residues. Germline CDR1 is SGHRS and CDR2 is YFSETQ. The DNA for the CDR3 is TGCGCCAGCAGCTTGGGGGGAACCGACTCCTACAATGAGCAGTTCTTC. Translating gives CASSLGGTDSYNEQFF.

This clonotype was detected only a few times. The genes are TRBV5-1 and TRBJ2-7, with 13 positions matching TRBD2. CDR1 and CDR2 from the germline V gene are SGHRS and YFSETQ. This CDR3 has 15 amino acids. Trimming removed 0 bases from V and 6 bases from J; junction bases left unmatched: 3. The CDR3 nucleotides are TGCGCCAGCAGCTTGGAGGGACTAGCGGGGCGCGAGCAGTACTTC. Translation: CASSLEGLAGREQYF.

This CDR3 reads CASSPEVHNEKLFF. As DNA, the CDR3 is TGTGCCAGCAGCCCAGAGGTTCATAATGAAAAACTGTTTTTT. V and J are TRBV9 and TRBJ1-4, with D unclear. V was clipped by 4 bases and J by 4 bases, with 11 bases between them. The CDR3 covers 14 residues. CDR1 is SGDLS, CDR2 YYNGEE, per germline.

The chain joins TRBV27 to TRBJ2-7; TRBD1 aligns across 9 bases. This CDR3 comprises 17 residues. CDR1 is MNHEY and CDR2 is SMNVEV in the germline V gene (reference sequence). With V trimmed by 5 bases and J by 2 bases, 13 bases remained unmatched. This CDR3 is CASSPDLIRDRAYEQYF. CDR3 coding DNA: TGTGCCAGCAGTCCGGATTTGATTCGGGACAGGGCCTACGAGCAGTACTTC.

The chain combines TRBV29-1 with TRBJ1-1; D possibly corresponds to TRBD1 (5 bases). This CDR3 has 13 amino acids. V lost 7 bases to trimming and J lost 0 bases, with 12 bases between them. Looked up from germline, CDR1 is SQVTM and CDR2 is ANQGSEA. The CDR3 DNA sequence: TGCAGCGCCAGGGAGAAGGTGAACACTGAAGCTTTCTTT. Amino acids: CSAREKVNTEAFF.

The DNA of the CDR3 is TGTGCCAGCAGCATGACTAGCAGACATCTTGGGGAGCTGTTTTTT. It encodes CASSMTSRHLGELFF. The gene calls are TRBV7-2 and TRBJ2-2; 7 bases are a match to TRBD2. The CDR3 sequence is 15 residues long. The ends lost 5 bases at V and 8 bases at J; junction bases unmatched: 11. Germline CDR1 reads SGHTA; CDR2 reads FQGNSA.

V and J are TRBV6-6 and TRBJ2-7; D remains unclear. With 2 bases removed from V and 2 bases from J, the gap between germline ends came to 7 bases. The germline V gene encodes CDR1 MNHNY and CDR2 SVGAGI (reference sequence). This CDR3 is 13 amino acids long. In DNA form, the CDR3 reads TGTGCCAGCAGTTACGACATAGCCTACGAGCAGTACTTC. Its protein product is CASSYDIAYEQYF.

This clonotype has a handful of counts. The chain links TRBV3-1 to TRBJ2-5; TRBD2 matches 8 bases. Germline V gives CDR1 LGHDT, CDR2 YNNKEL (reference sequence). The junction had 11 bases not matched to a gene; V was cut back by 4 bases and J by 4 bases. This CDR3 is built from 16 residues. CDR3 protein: CASSPVPGGPPETQYF. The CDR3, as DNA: TGTGCCAGCAGCCCAGTGCCGGGAGGGCCCCCAGAGACCCAGTACTTC.

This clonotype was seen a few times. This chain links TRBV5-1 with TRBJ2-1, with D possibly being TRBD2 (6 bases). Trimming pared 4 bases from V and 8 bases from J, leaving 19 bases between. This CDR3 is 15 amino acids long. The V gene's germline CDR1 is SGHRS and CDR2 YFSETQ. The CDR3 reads CASSPGMLATYEQFF. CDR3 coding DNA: TGCGCCAGCAGCCCCGGAATGCTAGCGACATATGAGCAGTTCTTC. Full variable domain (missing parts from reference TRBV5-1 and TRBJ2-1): KAGVTQTPRYLIKTRGQQVTLSCSPISGHRSVSWYQQTPGQGLQFLFEYFSETQRNKGNFPGRFSGRQFSNSRSEMNVSTLELGDSALYLCASSPGMLATYEQFFGPGTRLTVL.

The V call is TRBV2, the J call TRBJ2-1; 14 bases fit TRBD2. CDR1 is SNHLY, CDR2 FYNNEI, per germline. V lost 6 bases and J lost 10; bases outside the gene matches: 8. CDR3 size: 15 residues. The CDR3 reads CASSWGLAGDREQFF. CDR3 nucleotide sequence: TGTGCCAGCAGCTGGGGACTAGCGGGAGATAGGGAGCAGTTCTTC.

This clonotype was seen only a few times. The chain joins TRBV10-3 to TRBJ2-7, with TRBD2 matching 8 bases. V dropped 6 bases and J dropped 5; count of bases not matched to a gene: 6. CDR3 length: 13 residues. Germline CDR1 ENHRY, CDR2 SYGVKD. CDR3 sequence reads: CAISPGLGNEQYF. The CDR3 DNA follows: TGTGCCATCAGCCCGGGACTAGGAAACGAGCAGTACTTC.

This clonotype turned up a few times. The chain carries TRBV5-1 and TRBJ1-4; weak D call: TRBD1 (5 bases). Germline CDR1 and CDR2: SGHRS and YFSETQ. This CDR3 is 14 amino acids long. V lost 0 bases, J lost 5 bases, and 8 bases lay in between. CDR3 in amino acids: CASSLEGRNEKLFF. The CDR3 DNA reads TGCGCCAGCAGCTTGGAGGGGAGAAATGAAAAACTGTTTTTT.